The clone carrying this T cell receptor beta chain came up many times. No antigen is known for it. This entry belongs to a study of CD8 T cells in ankylosing spondylitis. General observations from the study: For ankylosing spondylitis blood, a TCR beta motif of under ten highly homologous variants appeared characteristic. Both synovial fluid and blood in reactive arthritis had previously been reported to carry some motif variants. Enrichment of disease-linked clones was reportedly significant in matched ankylosing spondylitis synovial fluid.

Libraries for TCR beta were made by quantitative 5'-RACE with molecular barcodes. Each CDR3 protein is one row after TCRdb ran MiXCR on the 5' RACE reads. Of under 150,000 distinct CDR3 sequences in the sample, around 10% are singletons; the top ten hold approximately 4%. Germline V CDR1 and CDR2: SGHVS, FNYEAQ. V lost 4 bases and J lost 7, with 13 bases in between. CDR3 size: 13 residues. V usage is TRBV7-6 and J usage is TRBJ1-2; no clear D. The sequence was collected from a female donor with ankylosing spondylitis or in good health (not recorded which). Material: blood, either unsorted or a sorted T cell fraction (not recorded which). This CDR3 is CASSSLSRGGYTF. CDR3 DNA: TGTGCCAGCAGCTCCCTTTCCCGGGGTGGCTACACCTTC.